This TCR beta chain was identified in a study of shared clonotypes between healthy human individuals. Regarding the study as a whole: Across four donors, naive CD4 shared roughly 5.1%, naive CD8 more than 3%, memory CD4 2.3%, memory CD8 roughly 0.37%. Rarefaction gave evidence that sorted-subset sequencing remained incomplete despite large depth.

Free of recent acute infections or vaccinations, the donors were healthy HIV-negative adults. The table came from immunoSEQ multiplex PCR; TCRdb's copy has only in-frame clones and leaves some out. Of 2.3 million or so clones in the sample, 85% to 95% were seen once. On this clone: Antigen: not known.

Trimming took 5 bases from V and 7 from J, leaving 8 bases between them. The germline CDR1 and CDR2 sequences are DFQATT and SNEGSKA (reference sequence). The CDR3 has 10 amino acids. The V gene is TRBV20-1, the J gene TRBJ2-5; D is unclear. Sequenced sample: naive CD4+ T cells from PBMCs. The sample's subset: CD45RA+ positively selected. The clonotype originates from a man aged 18 to 30 in good health. Some clones in this sample may be carry-over from other donors' samples. As DNA, the CDR3 is TGCAGTGCTCCGGATCCGACCCAGTACTTC. Residues: CSAPDPTQYF.